Listed here are 17 T cell receptor beta chains from one sample, sequenced in a study of blood T cell repertoires in COVID-19. Profiled with immunoSEQ multiplex PCR; TCRdb holds only in-frame clones, not every one. The table shows some 180,000 clones, with 82% occurring only once. What was sequenced was peripheral blood. The receptor source for this set is a woman in her sixties with COVID-19, enrolled during active disease.

This chain connects TRBV2 to TRBJ1-1; D might be TRBD1 (6 bases). V dropped 7 bases and J dropped 1 base, with 13 bases sitting between them. The CDR3 is 14 residues long. Per the germline V gene, CDR1 is SNHLY and CDR2 is FYNNEI. The CDR3 bases are TGTGCCAGCACTTTGGACAGAGCGAACACTGAAGCTTTCTTT. It yields the protein CASTLDRANTEAFF.

This chain links TRBV27 with TRBJ2-1; tentatively, D is TRBD1 (5 bases). The germline V gene encodes CDR1 MNHEY and CDR2 SMNVEV (reference sequence). This CDR3 has 12 amino acids. Trimming removed 5 bases from V and 10 bases from J, with 12 bases in between. CDR3: CASSHRQTEQFF. CDR3 sequence (DNA): TGTGCCAGCAGTCACCGACAGACAGAGCAGTTCTTC.

The chain links TRBV28 to TRBJ2-7; weak D call: TRBD1 (6 bases). Germline V gene lookup returns CDR1 MDHEN and CDR2 SYDVKM. V gave up 10 bases and J gave up 0 bases, with 13 bases separating them. CDR3 length equals 13 residues. The CDR3 loop is CATQGTSSYEQYF. The DNA of the CDR3 is TGTGCCACCCAGGGGACCAGCTCCTACGAGCAGTACTTC.

This clone was found a few times. The genes are TRBV5-4 and TRBJ2-3; D possibly corresponds to TRBD1 (8 bases). Between the trimmed V and J ends, which lost 6 bases and 2 bases, there was a span of 16 bases. Looked up from germline, CDR1 is SGHNT and CDR2 is YYREEE (reference sequence). The CDR3 length is 15 residues. CDR3 residues: CASKTGGGATDTQYF. In DNA form, the CDR3 reads TGTGCCAGCAAAACAGGGGGGGGCGCCACAGATACGCAGTATTTT.

This sequence joins TRBV7-2 and TRBJ2-1; D may be TRBD1 (5 bases). The V gene lost 5 bases and the J gene lost 4 bases, with 9 bases spanning the gap. Germline V gene data show CDR1 as SGHTA and CDR2 as FQGNSA. The CDR3 consists of 13 residues. CDR3 in amino acids: CASSNRQYNEQFF. DNA of the CDR3: TGTGCCAGCAGCAACCGACAGTACAATGAGCAGTTCTTC. Based on the CDR3 plus reference TRBV7-2 and TRBJ2-1, the full variable domain is GAGVSQSPSNKVTEKGKDVELRCDPISGHTALYWYRQSLGQGLEFLIYFQGNSAPDKSGLPSDRFSAERTGGSVSTLTIQRTQQEDSAVYLCASSNRQYNEQFFGPGTRLTVL.

V gene TRBV5-4 combines with J gene TRBJ1-1, with 10 bases aligning to TRBD1. V was pared by 4 bases and J by 0 bases, with 6 bases of the junction left unmatched. Germline V lookup: CDR1 SGHNT, CDR2 YYREEE (reference sequence). This CDR3 spans 16 amino acids. The CDR3 loop is CASSRDRGFMNTEAFF. The CDR3 region has the DNA TGTGCCAGCAGCCGGGACAGGGGATTTATGAACACTGAAGCTTTCTTT.

The chain recombines TRBV10-2 with TRBJ1-4; tentative D call: TRBD1 (6 bases). Germline V gives CDR1 WSHSY, CDR2 SAAADI. This CDR3 contains 16 residues. V lost 6 bases to trimming and J lost 3 bases, with 17 bases between them. CDR3 DNA: TGCGCCAGCAGGAGGGGGGGGGCGCAGGCTAATGAAAAACTGTTTTTT. Translated, it gives CASRRGGAQANEKLFF.

The chain combines TRBV5-1 with TRBJ2-5, with 13 bases that match TRBD2. With V trimmed by 5 bases and J by 7 bases, 5 bases remained unmatched. Germline CDR1 and CDR2: SGHRS and YFSETQ. The CDR3 sequence is 14 residues long. The CDR3 here is CASRGTSGDGTQYF. The CDR3 nucleotides are TGCGCCAGCAGGGGGACTAGCGGGGACGGGACCCAGTACTTC.

This clone was seen a handful of times. The chain recombines TRBV19 with TRBJ1-1, with 11 bases lining up with TRBD1. Germline V lookup: CDR1 LNHDA, CDR2 SQIVND (reference sequence). CDR3 length equals 13 residues. The V segment lost 11 bases and the J segment 5 bases; nucleotides outside the gene matches: 7. The CDR3 sequence is CACSGQGGTEAFF. In DNA, the CDR3 is TGTGCCTGCTCGGGACAGGGGGGGACTGAAGCTTTCTTT. Together with reference TRBV19 and TRBJ1-1, the CDR3 gives the full variable domain: DGGITQSPKYLFRKEGQNVTLSCEQNLNHDAMYWYRQDPGQGLRLIYYSQIVNDFQKGDIAEGYSVSREKKESFPLTVTSAQKNPTAFYLCACSGQGGTEAFFGQGTRLTVV.

The rearrangement joins TRBV5-1 to TRBJ1-2, with TRBD1 matching over 9 bases. The germline gives CDR1 SGHRS, CDR2 YFSETQ. Trimming at V came to 2 bases and at J to 2 bases, leaving 7 bases not matched to a gene. The CDR3 spans 16 residues. CDR3 bases: TGCGCCAGCAGCTTTACCGGGACAGGGTTAAACTATGGCTACACCTTC. Translated: CASSFTGTGLNYGYTF.

The genes are TRBV27 and TRBJ2-1; 9 nucleotides match TRBD1. Germline-derived CDR1 and CDR2 are MNHEY and SMNVEV (reference sequence). Trimming removed 0 bases from V and 0 bases from J; junction bases left unmatched: 15. This CDR3 has 21 amino acids. CDR3 loop: CASSLSPVGQGRRSSYNEQFF. As DNA, the CDR3 is TGTGCCAGCAGTTTATCCCCCGTCGGACAGGGGCGAAGGAGCTCCTACAATGAGCAGTTCTTC.

The chain uses TRBV5-4 and TRBJ2-3; weak D call: TRBD1 (5 bases). Trimming left V 0 bases short and J 0 bases short, with 11 bases between. Germline V gives CDR1 SGHNT, CDR2 YYREEE (reference sequence). CDR3 size: 16 residues. The CDR3 DNA is TGTGCCAGCAGCTTGGGAAGACAGACTAGCACAGATACGCAGTATTTT. Its protein is CASSLGRQTSTDTQYF.

The V gene is TRBV5-1, the J gene TRBJ2-7; a weak D match, TRBD1 (5 bases). V was shortened by 3 bases and J by 3 bases, with 16 bases between the two germline ends. The germline V gene has CDR1 SGHRS and CDR2 YFSETQ. The CDR3 extends over 15 amino acids. CDR3 amino acids: CASSSVSGTGYEQYF. CDR3 coding DNA: TGCGCCAGCAGCTCCGTATCCGGAACAGGCTACGAGCAGTACTTC.

J is TRBJ2-2 and V is TRBV9, with D hard to call. The CDR3 length is 13 residues. V was pared by 0 bases and J by 5 bases, with 5 bases between. Germline CDR1 SGDLS, CDR2 YYNGEE. The CDR3 spells CASSVALTGELFF. The CDR3 nucleotides are TGTGCCAGCAGCGTAGCACTAACCGGGGAGCTGTTTTTT. Filled out from reference TRBV9 and TRBJ2-2, the complete variable domain reads DSGVTQTPKHLITATGQRVTLRCSPRSGDLSVYWYQQSLDQGLQFLIQYYNGEERAKGNILERFSAQQFPDLHSELNLSSLELGDSALYFCASSVALTGELFFGEGSRLTVL.

This clone was detected once. The gene calls are TRBV5-8 and TRBJ1-6; weak D call: TRBD1 (6 bases). Per germline, CDR1 SGHTS and CDR2 YDEGEE. V was pared by 0 bases and J by 0 bases, with 13 bases between. The CDR3 spans 18 residues. CDR3 DNA: TGTGCCAGCAGCTTGGTTGGGACACAGAGCTCCTATAATTCACCCCTCCACTTT. It encodes CASSLVGTQSSYNSPLHF.

This clone has a handful of counts. The V call is TRBV2, the J call TRBJ1-2; D might be TRBD1 (5 bases). The CDR3 has 14 residues. Germline-derived CDR1 and CDR2 are SNHLY and FYNNEI. V was cut by 7 bases and J by 0 bases, with 12 bases left in between. The CDR3 nucleotides are TGTGCCAGCACCCAGGGTTGGTCTAACTATGGCTACACCTTC. Amino acids: CASTQGWSNYGYTF.

This CDR3 is CATRRVYEQYV. The CDR3 DNA sequence: TGTGCCACCCGCCGGGTCTACGAGCAGTACGTC. The gene calls are TRBV6-5 and TRBJ2-7; D not certain. In germline, CDR1 is MNHEY, CDR2 SVGAGI. The CDR3 is made up of 11 amino acids. Trimming took 10 bases from V and 3 from J, leaving 10 bases between them.